These 17 T cell receptor beta chains were all obtained from the same sample, sequenced in a study of blood T cells in healthy people across ages (dated by TCRdb to 2014 to 2015). Library preparation employed 5' RACE. The sequencer listed for this sample is Illumina HiSeq 2500. The second PCR ran for roughly 6 to 11 cycles and used a J-beta primer mix along with a sample-barcoded 5' primer. Through fastp at Q25 and MiXCR, TCRdb rebuilt clones from the public reads, retaining in-frame beta chains. Duplicate CDR3 protein sequences are folded into a single record with the most common DNA and genes. The sample has more than 650,000 distinct CDR3 sequences on record, about a fifth of them singletons. The biggest ten clones account for less than 25% of the sample. The sequencing sample was made of blood. All receptors come from a man in his 70s in good health.

This clonotype was detected only a few times. The chain's CDR3 is CASTLRTSGNTEAFF. The CDR3 DNA follows: TGTGCCAGCACCCTGAGGACCTCAGGGAACACTGAAGCTTTCTTT. The rearrangement links TRBV6-5 to TRBJ1-1; D not certain. Looked up from germline, CDR1 is MNHEY and CDR2 is SVGAGI. Trimming removed 7 bases at V and 1 base at J, with 16 bases between. The CDR3 runs 15 residues.

For this clonotype: The junction and the germline gene differ at one end; a read error may be behind it. V gene TRBV4-1 combines with J gene TRBJ1-3; TRBD1 matches 7 bases. This CDR3 contains 19 residues. CDR1 and CDR2 from the germline V gene are MGHRA and YSYEKL. CDR3 sequence (DNA): TGCGCCAGCAGCCAAGACCCGCTAAAGGGACAGTACTTTGGAGACACCATATATTTT. Residues: CASSQDPLKGQYFGDTIYF.

This chain connects TRBV14 to TRBJ1-6; TRBD1 is a possible D gene (5 bases). There are 15 residues in the CDR3. The germline CDR1 and CDR2 sequences are SGHDN and FVKESK. V was shortened by 3 bases and J by 1 base, with 7 bases between the two germline ends. DNA for the CDR3: TGTGCCAGCAGCCAGGGGGTTTCCTATAATTCACCCCTCCACTTT. Encoded protein: CASSQGVSYNSPLHF.

This clonotype was seen ten or more times. This chain joins TRBV12-3 or TRBV12-4 and TRBJ1-1; D remains ambiguous. The V end was cut by 1 base, the J end by 4 bases, with 7 bases between. This CDR3 has 13 residues. Written as DNA, the CDR3 is TGTGCCAGCAGTTTAGGCAGGACCACTGAAGCTTTCTTT. Translated: CASSLGRTTEAFF.

This clonotype was observed a handful of times. The rearrangement uses TRBV20-1 and TRBJ2-7; 8 bases align to TRBD2. V lost 5 bases, J lost 0 bases, and 3 bases stayed unmatched. Germline loops: CDR1 DFQATT, CDR2 SNEGSKA (reference sequence). The CDR3 consists of 13 residues. The CDR3 sequence: CSAGTSGSYEQYF. The CDR3 DNA follows: TGCAGTGCTGGAACTAGCGGCTCCTACGAGCAGTACTTC.

This clonotype was picked up a small number of times. The rearrangement links TRBV28 to TRBJ1-2; TRBD1 aligns across 8 bases. V shed 6 bases and J 4 bases; nucleotides not matched to a gene: 13. The CDR3 extends over 16 amino acids. Germline V gene sequence: CDR1 MDHEN, CDR2 SYDVKM. CDR3 DNA sequence: TGTGCCAGCAGGATTCCCCCGGGACAGGATTCCTATGGCTACACCTTC. This gives the protein CASRIPPGQDSYGYTF.

This CDR3 reads CATSDVGDRETQYF. The CDR3 DNA is TGTGCCACCAGTGATGTGGGGGACAGAGAGACCCAGTACTTC. This chain connects TRBV24-1 to TRBJ2-5; TRBD1 agrees at 7 bases. Losses at the gene ends were 3 bases for V and 4 bases for J; bases not matched to a gene: 4. The CDR3 is 14 amino acids. The germline V gene has CDR1 KGHDR and CDR2 SFDVKD.

This clonotype appeared a few times. One end of the junction does not line up with germline, which may come from a read error. The J gene is TRBJ1-2, the V gene TRBV20-1; D possibly corresponds to TRBD1 (5 bases). Germline lookup yields CDR1 DFQATT and CDR2 SNEGSKA (reference sequence). The CDR3 is made up of 13 amino acids. The CDR3 reads CSTSDSRGSGYTF. The CDR3 DNA reads TGCAGTACTAGCGACAGTCGTGGGTCCGGCTACACCTTC.

This clonotype appeared a single time. One base away lies a much larger clone, so this may be a sequencing read error. This chain uses TRBV27 with TRBJ2-5; perhaps D is TRBD1 or TRBD2 (6 bases each). The CDR3 runs to 16 residues. Germline CDR1 is MNHEY and CDR2 is SMNVEV (reference sequence). Trimming took off 7 bases at V and 5 bases at J, with 23 bases between the two ends. CDR3 in amino acids: CASISMWGASYETQYF. In nucleotides, the CDR3 is TGTGCCAGCATCTCAATGTGGGGGGCTTCATATGAGACCCAGTACTTC.

J is TRBJ2-1 and V is TRBV19, with a possible D match to TRBD2 (5 bases). CDR3 length: 17 amino acids. From germline, CDR1 is LNHDA and CDR2 SQIVND (reference sequence). V was shortened by 3 bases and J by 5 bases, with 20 bases between the two germline ends. CDR3 DNA sequence: TGTGCCAGTAGTATCCAAACGTGGGGAGAACGGGACAATGAGCAGTTCTTC. It codes for CASSIQTWGERDNEQFF.

The chain links TRBV7-9 to TRBJ2-7, with a tentative D call TRBD1 (8 bases). The V gene's germline CDR1 is SEHNR and CDR2 FQNEAQ (reference sequence). The CDR3 covers 15 residues. V was trimmed by 3 bases and J by 3 bases, leaving 15 bases between them. The CDR3 loop is CASSFRYRGGYEQYF. The DNA of the CDR3 is TGTGCCAGCAGCTTCCGTTACAGGGGGGGCTACGAGCAGTACTTC.

Details on this clonotype: An end of the junction does not agree with germline; a read error may underlie this. The chain uses TRBV5-1 and TRBJ2-5; TRBD1 aligns across 8 bases. In germline, CDR1 is SGHRS, CDR2 YFSETQ. The CDR3 is 15 amino acids. The CDR3, as DNA: TGCGTCAGCAGCCAGGGGGCCCTAGAGGGAGAGACCCAGTACTTC. Protein sequence: CVSSQGALEGETQYF.

The chain employs TRBV7-9 and TRBJ1-2; D perhaps matches TRBD1 (5 bases). The CDR3 consists of 14 residues. Germline CDR1 SEHNR, CDR2 FQNEAQ (reference sequence). V lost 7 bases and J 4 bases, leaving 16 bases between the germline ends. CDR3 sequence reads: CASTTREGIYGYTF. The CDR3 DNA reads as TGTGCCAGCACCACTAGGGAGGGGATCTATGGCTACACCTTC.

This clonotype was seen a handful of times. The gene calls are TRBV29-1 and TRBJ1-1; D unclear. The germline gives CDR1 SQVTM, CDR2 ANQGSEA. CDR3 length equals 10 residues. V was shortened by 4 bases and J by 9 bases, with 9 bases between the two germline ends. CDR3 protein: CSVGSGKAFF. The CDR3 nucleotides read TGCAGCGTTGGTTCCGGAAAAGCTTTCTTT.

This rearrangement joins TRBV7-2 to TRBJ2-5, with 14 positions matching TRBD2. Germline CDR1 SGHTA, CDR2 FQGNSA. The CDR3 totals 15 residues. J gave up 6 bases and V 5 bases, and 5 bases lay outside the gene matches. Here the CDR3 reads CASSAGTSGSKTQYF. The CDR3 nucleotides are TGTGCCAGCAGCGCAGGGACTAGCGGGAGCAAGACCCAGTACTTC.

This clonotype was seen a few times. The chain joins TRBV18 to TRBJ2-1; D gene uncertain. Trimming left V 3 bases short and J 2 bases short, with 14 bases between. The CDR3 totals 16 residues. Germline CDR1 and CDR2: KGHSH and LQKENI. The DNA for the CDR3 is TGTGCCAGCTCACCTCTTCCGCCAGAGACCTACAATGAGCAGTTCTTC. Its protein is CASSPLPPETYNEQFF. The full variable domain, with the rest looked up from reference TRBV18 and TRBJ2-1, is NAGVMQNPRHLVRRRGQEARLRCSPMKGHSHVYWYRQLPEEGLKFMVYLQKENIIDESGMPKERFSAEFPKEGPSILRIQQVVRGDSAAYFCASSPLPPETYNEQFFGPGTRLTVL.

This clonotype has a handful of counts. V is TRBV15 and J is TRBJ2-3, with D possibly TRBD1 on 6 matching bases. This CDR3 region has 15 residues. Trimming removed 1 base from V and 2 bases from J, with 10 bases in between. Germline V gene sequence: CDR1 LNHNV, CDR2 YYDKDF (reference sequence). CDR3 in amino acids: CATSRGGQNTDTQYF. The CDR3 DNA reads as TGTGCCACCAGCAGAGGAGGACAGAACACAGATACGCAGTATTTT.